Described below is a single T cell receptor (beta chain) sequence and its context. Its antigen remains unknown. The entry originates in a study of blood T cells in healthy people across ages. Study outcomes and limitations: Since the PBMCs were unsorted, naive and antigen-experienced cells could not be conclusively compared.

A second PCR, run for about 6 to 11 cycles, used a sample-barcoded 5' primer plus a J-beta primer mix. TCRdb ran MiXCR on the 5' RACE reads and lists one entry per CDR3 protein. The top ten hold 7.9% of the sample, which has some 1.4 million distinct CDR3 sequences, 42% seen once. Trimming shortened V by 7 bases and J by 8 bases, and 17 bases separated the two germline ends. The CDR3 totals 13 residues. The germline CDR1 and CDR2 sequences are MNHEY and SVGAGI. The chain links TRBV6-5 to TRBJ1-2; no reliable D call. The sample comprised blood. This TCR derives from a woman younger than 30 in good health. As DNA, the CDR3 is TGTGCCAGCACAAAGCTGCCAGAGTCGGGCTACACCTTC. As protein: CASTKLPESGYTF.